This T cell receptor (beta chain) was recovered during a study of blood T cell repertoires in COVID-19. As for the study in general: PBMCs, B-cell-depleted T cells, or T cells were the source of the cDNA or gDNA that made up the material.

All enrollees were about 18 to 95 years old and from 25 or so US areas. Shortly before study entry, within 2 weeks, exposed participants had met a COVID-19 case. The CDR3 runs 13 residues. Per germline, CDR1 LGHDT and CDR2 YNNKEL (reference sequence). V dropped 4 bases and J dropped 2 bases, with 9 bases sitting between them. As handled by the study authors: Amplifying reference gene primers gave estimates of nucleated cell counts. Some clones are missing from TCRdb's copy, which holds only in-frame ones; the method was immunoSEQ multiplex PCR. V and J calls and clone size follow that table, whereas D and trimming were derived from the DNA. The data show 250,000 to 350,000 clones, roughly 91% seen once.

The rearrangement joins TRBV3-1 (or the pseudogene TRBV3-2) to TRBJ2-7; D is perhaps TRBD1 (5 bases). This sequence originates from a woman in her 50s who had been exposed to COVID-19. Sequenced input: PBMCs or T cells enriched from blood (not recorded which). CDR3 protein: CASSLDSAYEQYF. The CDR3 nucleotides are TGTGCCAGCAGCCTCGACAGCGCCTACGAGCAGTACTTC.